The T cell receptor beta chain described here comes from a study of CDR3 diversity in severe acne. One entry per CDR3 protein results from TCRdb running MiXCR on the PCR reads. The profile shows over 85,000 distinct CDR3 sequences, about half of them singletons. Many counts were recorded for this clonotype. The sequenced sample consisted of blood. The clonotype was recovered from a male donor with acne.

For the CDR3, the DNA is TGTGCCAGCAGCCTACAGGGGATCTCCTACGAGCAGTACTTC. It yields the protein CASSLQGISYEQYF. V usage is TRBV5-6 and J usage is TRBJ2-7; 7 bases are shared with TRBD1. Germline lookup yields CDR1 SGHDT and CDR2 YYEEEE. V shed 4 bases and J 0 bases; nucleotides not matched to a gene: 4. The CDR3 extends over 14 amino acids.